This TCR beta chain was captured by sequencing in a study of pediatric ulcerative colitis. Points from the study as a whole: No controls had the two rectal clonotypes shared by ulcerative colitis patients.

TCRdb's copy holds only in-frame clones and misses some; the assay was immunoSEQ multiplex PCR. This sample has 64,000 or so clones; around four fifths occur once, and the top ten carry 5.2%. This clone was observed a few times. Its antigen remains unidentified. Trimming took 4 bases from V and 0 from J, leaving 9 bases between them. CDR3 length: 13 amino acids. Looked up from germline, CDR1 is SQVTM and CDR2 is ANQGSEA. Sequencing was done on a sample of blood. The origin of this receptor is a boy aged 5 to 17 with moderate ulcerative colitis. The V call is TRBV29-1, the J call TRBJ1-1; D gene uncertain. CDR3 bases: TGCAGCGTTGCGTCCCTTATGAACACTGAAGCTTTCTTT. Its protein product is CSVASLMNTEAFF.